This TCR beta chain was retrieved from a study of T cells after yellow fever vaccination. Germline V lookup: CDR1 SGHTA, CDR2 FQGNSA. Trimming shortened V by 6 bases and J by 0 bases, and 13 bases separated the two germline ends. The CDR3 consists of 15 residues. 5'RACE template switching generated TCR cDNA, adding a universal primer site and UMIs. In TCRdb, the 5' RACE reads were re-called with MiXCR into one record per CDR3 protein. The sample contains about 120,000 distinct CDR3 sequences, roughly 8.9% of which appear only once. Remarks on this clonotype: Its antigen is unknown.

Study conclusions and caveats: Researchers report a weaker secondary response that nonetheless peaked faster, day 5 versus 15. There was a possibility that FACS-sorted repertoires contained abundant clonotypes contaminating from the bulk population.

The J gene is TRBJ2-3, the V gene TRBV7-2; TRBD2 might be the D (6 bases). The specimen was CD8+ T cells sorted from PBMCs, collected 45 days after the yellow fever booster vaccination. The receptor was isolated from a man aged 25 to 45 who received the YFV17D yellow fever vaccine. The CDR3 sequence is CASSRSGTSTDTQYF. The DNA of the CDR3 is TGTGCCAGCAGTCGATCGGGGACTAGCACAGATACGCAGTATTTT.